The clone carrying this T cell receptor (beta chain) was observed many times. Amplification yielded TCR beta CDR3 regions, with RNA transcripts as the source. TCR CDR3 underwent first-round RT-PCR with the HTBI primer set. TCRdb fed the multiplex PCR reads into MiXCR, producing one record per CDR3 protein. Among approximately 400,000 distinct CDR3 sequences listed, about 14% were seen once. These data are taken from a study of T cells in Graves' hyperthyroidism and ophthalmopathy. There are 11 residues in the CDR3. Germline loops: CDR1 MNHNS, CDR2 SASEGT. V lost 8 bases and J 7 bases, leaving 11 bases between the germline ends.

This sequence originates from a woman aged 55-69 years with Graves' hyperthyroidism. Sequenced: blood. The gene calls are TRBV6-1 and TRBJ1-1, with D unclear. The CDR3 loop is CASVGWSEAFF. DNA for the CDR3: TGTGCCAGCGTGGGGTGGAGTGAAGCTTTCTTT.